The 2 T cell receptor beta chains presented below share a single source sample, sequenced in a study of sequential checkpoint blockade in melanoma. The treatment here: randomized to nivolumab then ipilimumab (arm A) or the reverse (arm B). The protocol was immunoSEQ multiplex PCR, while the TCRdb copy is restricted to in-frame clones and leaves out a portion. The sample has 18,000 or so clones, roughly 72% seen once; the top ten hold roughly 33%. Sample: CD8+ T cells sorted from blood (inferred from file names), taken from a patient given nivolumab and ipilimumab in sequence. The receptors derive from a human donor with melanoma.

This sequence joins TRBV7-8 and TRBJ2-7; 9 positions agree with TRBD2. Germline V lookup: CDR1 SGHVS, CDR2 FQNEAQ. The CDR3 spans 15 residues. V gave up 1 base and J gave up 2 bases; unmatched junction bases: 3. In DNA form, the CDR3 reads TGTGCCAGCAGCTTAGGGACTAGCGAGGCCTACGAGCAGTACTTC. It specifies CASSLGTSEAYEQYF.

The sample holds one count of this clone. This chain links TRBV6-4 with TRBJ2-3; D unclear. CDR1 is MRHNA, CDR2 SNTAGT, per germline. The CDR3 length is 12 residues. With 0 bases removed from V and 14 bases from J, the gap between germline ends came to 12 bases. The CDR3 here is CASSDSASQWYF. In nucleotides, the CDR3 is TGTGCCAGCAGTGACTCTGCCAGTCAATGGTATTTT.